Included here is one TCR beta chain sequence, with context. The sample belongs to a study of blood T cell repertoires in COVID-19. Background on the study: Samples representing acute and convalescent COVID-19 were sourced from the United States, Italy and Spain.

In the study's own analysis: How many nucleated cells were present was estimated from reference gene primer amplification. The method was immunoSEQ multiplex PCR; TCRdb's version includes in-frame clones alone and lacks a portion of them. The V and J calls and the clone size are those of that table, but D and trimming were determined from the DNA. There are over 200,000 clones in the sample; around 90% occur only once, and around 1.5% lies in the top ten. Germline CDR1 LNHDA, CDR2 SQIVND (reference sequence). Trimming cost V 3 bases and J 2 bases, with 7 bases left between them. The CDR3 consists of 14 residues.

This sequence joins TRBV19 and TRBJ1-4; a weak D match, TRBD1 (5 bases). The sample consisted of peripheral blood. The clonotype originates from a man aged 18 to 30 with active or convalescent COVID-19. In DNA form, the CDR3 reads TGTGCCAGTAGTATGGGGGGGACTAATGAAAAACTGTTTTTT. Amino acids: CASSMGGTNEKLFF.